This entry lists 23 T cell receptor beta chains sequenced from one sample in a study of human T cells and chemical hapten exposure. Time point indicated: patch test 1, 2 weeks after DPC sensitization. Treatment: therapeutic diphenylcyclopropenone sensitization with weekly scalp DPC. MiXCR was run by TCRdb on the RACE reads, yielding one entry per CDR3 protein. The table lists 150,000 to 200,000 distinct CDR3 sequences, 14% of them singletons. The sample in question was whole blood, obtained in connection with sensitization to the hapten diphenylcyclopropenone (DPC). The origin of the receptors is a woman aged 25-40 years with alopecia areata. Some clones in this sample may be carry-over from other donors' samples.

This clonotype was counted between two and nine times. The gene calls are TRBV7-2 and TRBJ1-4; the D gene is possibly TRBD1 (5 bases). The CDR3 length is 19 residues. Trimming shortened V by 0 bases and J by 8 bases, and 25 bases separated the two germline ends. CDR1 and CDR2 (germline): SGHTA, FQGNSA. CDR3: CASSLALMRGGKEWEKLFF. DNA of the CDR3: TGTGCCAGCAGCTTAGCGCTAATGCGTGGGGGGAAGGAGTGGGAAAAACTGTTTTTT.

The CDR3 here is CASSPTSGGGTQYF. For the CDR3, the DNA is TGTGCCAGCAGCCCTACTAGCGGGGGGGGTACGCAGTATTTT. The chain uses TRBV7-2 and TRBJ2-3; TRBD2 matches 13 bases. There are 14 residues in the CDR3. V dropped 5 bases and J dropped 8; count of bases not matched to a gene: 4. Looked up from germline, CDR1 is SGHTA and CDR2 is FQGNSA.

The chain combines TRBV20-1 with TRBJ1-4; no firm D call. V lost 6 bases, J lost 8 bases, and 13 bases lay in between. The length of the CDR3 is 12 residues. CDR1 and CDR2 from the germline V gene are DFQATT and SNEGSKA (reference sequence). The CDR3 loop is CSAIVGTEKLFF. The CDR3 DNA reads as TGCAGTGCCATAGTGGGTACGGAAAAACTGTTTTTT.

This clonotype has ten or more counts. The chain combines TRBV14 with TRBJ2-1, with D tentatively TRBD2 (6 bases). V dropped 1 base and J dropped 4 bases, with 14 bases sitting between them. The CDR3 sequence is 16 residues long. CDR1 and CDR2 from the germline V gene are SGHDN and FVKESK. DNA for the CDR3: TGTGCCAGCAGCCAAGGAAGGCTAGCGCTATACAATGAGCAGTTCTTC. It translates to CASSQGRLALYNEQFF.

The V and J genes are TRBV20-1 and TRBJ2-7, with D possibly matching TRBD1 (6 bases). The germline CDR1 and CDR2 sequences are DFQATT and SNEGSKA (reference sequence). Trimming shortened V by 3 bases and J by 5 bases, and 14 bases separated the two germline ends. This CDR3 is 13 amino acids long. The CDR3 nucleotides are TGCAGTGCTAGGGTGCAGGGGAAGGACGAGCAGTACTTC. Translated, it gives CSARVQGKDEQYF.

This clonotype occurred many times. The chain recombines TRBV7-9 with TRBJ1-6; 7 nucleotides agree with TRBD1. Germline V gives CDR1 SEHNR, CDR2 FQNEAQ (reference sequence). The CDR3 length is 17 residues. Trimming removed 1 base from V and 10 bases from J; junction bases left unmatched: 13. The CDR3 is CASSLGVGGGAWSPLHF. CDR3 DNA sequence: TGTGCCAGCAGCTTAGGGGTCGGAGGGGGCGCGTGGTCACCCCTCCACTTT.

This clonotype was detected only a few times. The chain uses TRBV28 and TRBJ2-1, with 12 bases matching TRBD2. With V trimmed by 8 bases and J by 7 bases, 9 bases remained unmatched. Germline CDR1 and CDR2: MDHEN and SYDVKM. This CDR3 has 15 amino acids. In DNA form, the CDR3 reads TGTGCCAGCGGACTGGCTAGCGGGGGGGATAATGAGCAGTTCTTC. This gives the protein CASGLASGGDNEQFF.

The CDR3 DNA is TGTGCCAGCAGCCGACAAGATAATCAGCCCCAGCATTTT. Protein product: CASSRQDNQPQHF. The chain carries TRBV7-9 and TRBJ1-5; D unresolved. This CDR3 region has 13 residues. V dropped 5 bases and J dropped 4 bases, with 9 bases sitting between them. The germline V gene has CDR1 SEHNR and CDR2 FQNEAQ (reference sequence).

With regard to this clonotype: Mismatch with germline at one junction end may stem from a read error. As DNA, the CDR3 is TGCGCCAGCAGTCGATCTGGAGACGGTTCCTACGAGCAGTGCTTC. It specifies CASSRSGDGSYEQCF. This sequence joins TRBV23-1 and TRBJ2-7, with unresolved D. TRBV23-1 is an ORF, and what it does is uncertain. This CDR3 has 15 residues.

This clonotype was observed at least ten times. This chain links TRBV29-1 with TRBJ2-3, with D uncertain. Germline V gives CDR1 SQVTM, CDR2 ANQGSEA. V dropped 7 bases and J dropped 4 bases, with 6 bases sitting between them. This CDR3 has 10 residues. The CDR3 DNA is TGCAGCGGGGGATCAGATACGCAGTATTTT. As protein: CSGGSDTQYF.

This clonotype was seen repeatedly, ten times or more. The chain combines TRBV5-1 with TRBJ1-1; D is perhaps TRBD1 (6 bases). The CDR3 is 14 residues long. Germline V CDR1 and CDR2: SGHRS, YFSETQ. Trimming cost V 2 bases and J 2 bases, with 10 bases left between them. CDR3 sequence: CASSFAGANTEAFF. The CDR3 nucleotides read TGCGCCAGCAGCTTCGCAGGGGCTAACACTGAAGCTTTCTTT. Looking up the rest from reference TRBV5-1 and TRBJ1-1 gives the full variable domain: KAGVTQTPRYLIKTRGQQVTLSCSPISGHRSVSWYQQTPGQGLQFLFEYFSETQRNKGNFPGRFSGRQFSNSRSEMNVSTLELGDSALYLCASSFAGANTEAFFGQGTRLTVV.

CDR3 sequence reads: CAWSARLHYNSPLHF. In nucleotides, the CDR3 is TGTGCCTGGAGCGCCCGCTTACATTATAATTCACCCCTCCACTTT. This chain uses TRBV30 with TRBJ1-6; D is uncertain. The CDR3 consists of 15 residues. Germline CDR1 reads GTSNPN; CDR2 reads SVGIG (reference sequence). Trimming shortened V by 3 bases and J by 4 bases, and 13 bases separated the two germline ends.

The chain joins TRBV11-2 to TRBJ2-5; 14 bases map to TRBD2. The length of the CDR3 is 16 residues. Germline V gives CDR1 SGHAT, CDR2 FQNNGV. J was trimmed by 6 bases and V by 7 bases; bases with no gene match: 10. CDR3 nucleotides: TGTGCCAGCACGGGAACGGGGACTAGCGGGAGACAGACCCAGTACTTC. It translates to CASTGTGTSGRQTQYF.

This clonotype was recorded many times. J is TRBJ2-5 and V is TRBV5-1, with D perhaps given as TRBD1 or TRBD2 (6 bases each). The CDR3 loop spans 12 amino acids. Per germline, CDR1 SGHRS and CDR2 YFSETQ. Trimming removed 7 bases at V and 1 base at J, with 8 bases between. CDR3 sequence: CASRGPQETQYF. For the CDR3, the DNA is TGCGCCAGCCGGGGGCCCCAAGAGACCCAGTACTTC. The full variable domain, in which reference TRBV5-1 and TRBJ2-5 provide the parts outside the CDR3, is KAGVTQTPRYLIKTRGQQVTLSCSPISGHRSVSWYQQTPGQGLQFLFEYFSETQRNKGNFPGRFSGRQFSNSRSEMNVSTLELGDSALYLCASRGPQETQYFGPGTRLLVL.

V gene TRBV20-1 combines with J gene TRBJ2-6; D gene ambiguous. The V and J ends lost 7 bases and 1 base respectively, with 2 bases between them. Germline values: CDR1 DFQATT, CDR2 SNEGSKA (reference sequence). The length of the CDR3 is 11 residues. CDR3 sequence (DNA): TGCAGTGGGTCTGGGGCCAACGTCCTGACTTTC. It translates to CSGSGANVLTF.

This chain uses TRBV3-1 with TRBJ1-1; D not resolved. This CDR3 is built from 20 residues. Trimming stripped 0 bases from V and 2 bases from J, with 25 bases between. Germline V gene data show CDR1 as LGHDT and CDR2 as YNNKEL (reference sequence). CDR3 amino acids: CASSQEPVLVSGLKNTEAFF. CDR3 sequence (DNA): TGTGCCAGCAGCCAAGAGCCCGTCCTCGTTTCGGGATTAAAAAACACTGAAGCTTTCTTT.

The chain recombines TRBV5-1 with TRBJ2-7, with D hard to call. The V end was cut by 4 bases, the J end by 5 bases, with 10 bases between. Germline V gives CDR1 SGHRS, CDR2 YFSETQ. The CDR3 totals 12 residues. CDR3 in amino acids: CASSTPGNEQYF. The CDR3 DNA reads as TGCGCCAGCAGCACCCCTGGGAACGAGCAGTACTTC.

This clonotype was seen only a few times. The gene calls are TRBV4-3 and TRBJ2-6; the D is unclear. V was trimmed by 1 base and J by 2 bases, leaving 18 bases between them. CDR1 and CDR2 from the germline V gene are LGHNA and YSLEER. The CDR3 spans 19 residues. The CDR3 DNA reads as TGCGCCAGCAGCCAAGCTTCCGACCCCCGGGCGACTGGGGCCAACGTCCTGACTTTC. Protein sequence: CASSQASDPRATGANVLTF.

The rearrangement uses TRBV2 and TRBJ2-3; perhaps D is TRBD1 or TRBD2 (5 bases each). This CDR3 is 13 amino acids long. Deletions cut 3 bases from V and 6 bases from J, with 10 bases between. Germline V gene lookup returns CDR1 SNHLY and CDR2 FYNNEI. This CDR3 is CASSDRDADTQYF. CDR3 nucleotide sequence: TGTGCCAGCAGTGACAGGGACGCTGATACGCAGTATTTT.

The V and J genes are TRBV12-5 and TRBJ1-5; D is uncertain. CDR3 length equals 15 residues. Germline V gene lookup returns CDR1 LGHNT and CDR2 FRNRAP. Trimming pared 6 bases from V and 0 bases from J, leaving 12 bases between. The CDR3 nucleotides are TGTGCTAGTGGGATCGGGGAGGTTAGCAATCAGCCCCAGCATTTT. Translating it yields CASGIGEVSNQPQHF.

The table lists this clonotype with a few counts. For the CDR3, the DNA is TGCAGTGCGGTACAGGGGAGGGATCAGCCCCAGCATTTT. Protein: CSAVQGRDQPQHF. The rearrangement uses TRBV20-1 and TRBJ1-5, with 7 bases lining up with TRBD1. This CDR3 has 13 amino acids. V lost 6 bases to trimming and J lost 5 bases; unmatched junction nucleotides: 7. Germline assignment: CDR1 DFQATT and CDR2 SNEGSKA (reference sequence).

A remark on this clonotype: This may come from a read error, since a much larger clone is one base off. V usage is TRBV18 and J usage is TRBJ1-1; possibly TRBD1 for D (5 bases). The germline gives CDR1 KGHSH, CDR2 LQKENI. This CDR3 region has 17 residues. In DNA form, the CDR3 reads TGTGTCAGCTCACCACCGATAAGGGGAGGGATGAACACTGAAGCTTTCTTT. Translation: CVSSPPIRGGMNTEAFF.

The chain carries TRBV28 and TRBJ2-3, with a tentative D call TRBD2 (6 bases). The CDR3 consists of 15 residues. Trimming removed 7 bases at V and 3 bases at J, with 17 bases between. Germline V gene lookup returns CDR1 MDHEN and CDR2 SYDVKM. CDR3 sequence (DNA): TGTGCCAGCACCGGGTCCCAGGCGGGGACAGATACGCAGTATTTT. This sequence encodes CASTGSQAGTDTQYF.